The T cell receptor (beta chain) described here comes from a study of blood T cell repertoires in COVID-19. Germline V lookup: CDR1 SGHRS, CDR2 YFSETQ. V shed 1 base and J shed 4 bases, with 12 bases lying between them. The CDR3 spans 15 residues. Only in-frame clones appear in the TCRdb table, and some are missing; sequencing was by immunoSEQ multiplex PCR. This table has nearly 300,000 clones, around 88% appearing once. The gene calls are TRBV5-1 and TRBJ1-5; tentative D call: TRBD1 (5 bases). The specimen was peripheral blood. This TCR was recovered from a woman aged 25 to 39 who had recovered from COVID-19. The CDR3 coding sequence is TGCGCCAGCAGCTTGTTGGGGGGGGAGAATCAGCCCCAGCATTTT. Translation gives CASSLLGGENQPQHF.